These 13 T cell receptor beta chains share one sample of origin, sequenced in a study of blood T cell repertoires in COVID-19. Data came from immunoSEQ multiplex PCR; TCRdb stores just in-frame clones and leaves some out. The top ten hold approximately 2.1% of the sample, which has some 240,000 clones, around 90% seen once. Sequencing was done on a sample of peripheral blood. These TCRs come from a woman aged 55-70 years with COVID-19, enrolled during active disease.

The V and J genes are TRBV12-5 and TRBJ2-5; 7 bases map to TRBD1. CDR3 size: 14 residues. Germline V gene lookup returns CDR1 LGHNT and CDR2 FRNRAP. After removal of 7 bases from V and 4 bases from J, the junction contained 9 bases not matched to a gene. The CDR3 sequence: CASAETGQTETQYF. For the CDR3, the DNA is TGTGCTAGTGCCGAGACAGGGCAAACAGAGACCCAGTACTTC.

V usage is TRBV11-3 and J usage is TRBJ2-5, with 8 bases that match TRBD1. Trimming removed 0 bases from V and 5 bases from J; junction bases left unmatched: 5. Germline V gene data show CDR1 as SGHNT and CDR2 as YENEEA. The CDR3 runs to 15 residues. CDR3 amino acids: CASSLDSGQGETQYF. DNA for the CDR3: TGTGCCAGCAGCTTAGATTCCGGACAGGGCGAGACCCAGTACTTC.

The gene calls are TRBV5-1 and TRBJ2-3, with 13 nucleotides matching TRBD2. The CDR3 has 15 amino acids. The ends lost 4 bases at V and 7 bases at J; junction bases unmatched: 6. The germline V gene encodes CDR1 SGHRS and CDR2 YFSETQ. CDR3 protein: CASSVGLAGFNTQYF. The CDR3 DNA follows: TGCGCCAGCAGCGTGGGACTAGCGGGGTTTAATACGCAGTATTTT.

The CDR3 nucleotides read TGTGCCAGCAGTTTTCGTTTTGGAACCCCGGGGAACACTGAAGCTTTCTTT. Encoded protein: CASSFRFGTPGNTEAFF. V is TRBV6-2 or TRBV6-3 and J is TRBJ1-1; no clear D gene. Germline-derived CDR1 and CDR2 are MNHEY and SVGEGT. The V end was cut by 4 bases, the J end by 1 base, with 19 bases between. There are 17 residues in the CDR3.

The DNA of the CDR3 is TGTGCCAGCAGCACACAGGGGGAGGGTGGCTACACCTTC. Amino acids: CASSTQGEGGYTF. V usage is TRBV28 and J usage is TRBJ1-2, with 8 bases matching TRBD1. This CDR3 has 13 residues. Germline CDR1 and CDR2: MDHEN and SYDVKM. V was clipped by 6 bases and J by 7 bases; unmatched bases: 7.

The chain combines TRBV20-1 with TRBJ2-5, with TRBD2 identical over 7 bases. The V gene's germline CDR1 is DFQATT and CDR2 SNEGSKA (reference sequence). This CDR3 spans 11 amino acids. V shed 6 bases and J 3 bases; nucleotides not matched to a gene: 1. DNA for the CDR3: TGCAGTGCGAGCGGGGAAGAGACCCAGTACTTC. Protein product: CSASGEETQYF.

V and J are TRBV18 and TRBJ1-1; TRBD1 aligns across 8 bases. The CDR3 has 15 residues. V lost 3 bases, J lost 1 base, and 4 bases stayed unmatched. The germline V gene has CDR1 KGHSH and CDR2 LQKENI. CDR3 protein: CASSPRGLWNTEAFF. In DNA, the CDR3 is TGTGCCAGCTCACCCAGGGGGCTATGGAACACTGAAGCTTTCTTT.

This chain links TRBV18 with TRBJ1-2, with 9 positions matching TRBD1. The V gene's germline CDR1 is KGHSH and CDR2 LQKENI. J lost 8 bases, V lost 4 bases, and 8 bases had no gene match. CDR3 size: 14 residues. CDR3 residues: CASSQQGAGRGYTF. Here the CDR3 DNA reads TGTGCCAGCTCACAACAGGGGGCCGGAAGGGGCTACACCTTC.

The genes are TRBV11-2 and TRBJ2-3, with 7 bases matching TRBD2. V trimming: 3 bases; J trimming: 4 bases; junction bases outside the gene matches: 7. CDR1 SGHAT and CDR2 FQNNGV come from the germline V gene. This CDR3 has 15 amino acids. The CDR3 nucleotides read TGTGCCAGCAGCTTTCAGACTAGCTTCCCAGATACGCAGTATTTT. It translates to CASSFQTSFPDTQYF.

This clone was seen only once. The CDR3 DNA follows: TGTGCCAGCAGCTTAGACTCCAGGACAGGTTATTTTTACGAGCAGTACTTC. Its protein product is CASSLDSRTGYFYEQYF. The chain is built from TRBV7-9 and TRBJ2-7; 7 bases map to TRBD1. The V gene end was trimmed by 1 base and the J gene end by 4 bases; junction bases not matched to a gene: 13. From germline, CDR1 is SEHNR and CDR2 FQNEAQ (reference sequence). The CDR3 length is 17 residues.

The CDR3 sequence is CSVVIGGGTEAFF. As DNA, the CDR3 is TGCAGCGTTGTGATTGGGGGGGGAACTGAAGCTTTCTTT. The chain carries TRBV29-1 and TRBJ1-1; D may be TRBD1 (5 bases). The CDR3 runs to 13 residues. Germline CDR1 SQVTM, CDR2 ANQGSEA. V was trimmed by 4 bases and J by 5 bases, leaving 14 bases between them.

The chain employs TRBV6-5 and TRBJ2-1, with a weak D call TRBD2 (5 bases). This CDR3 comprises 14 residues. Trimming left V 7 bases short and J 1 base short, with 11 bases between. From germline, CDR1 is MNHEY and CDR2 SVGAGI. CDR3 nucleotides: TGTGCCAGCAAAGGAGGCGGATCCTACAATGAGCAGTTCTTC. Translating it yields CASKGGGSYNEQFF.

This CDR3 reads CASSLSRGVARLDGYTF. CDR3 nucleotide sequence: TGTGCCAGCAGTTTATCTCGCGGGGTCGCACGGCTGGATGGCTACACCTTC. The rearrangement uses TRBV27 and TRBJ1-2; no definite D call. Germline V gives CDR1 MNHEY, CDR2 SMNVEV (reference sequence). Trimming took off 0 bases at V and 6 bases at J, with 20 bases between the two ends. This CDR3 has 17 residues.